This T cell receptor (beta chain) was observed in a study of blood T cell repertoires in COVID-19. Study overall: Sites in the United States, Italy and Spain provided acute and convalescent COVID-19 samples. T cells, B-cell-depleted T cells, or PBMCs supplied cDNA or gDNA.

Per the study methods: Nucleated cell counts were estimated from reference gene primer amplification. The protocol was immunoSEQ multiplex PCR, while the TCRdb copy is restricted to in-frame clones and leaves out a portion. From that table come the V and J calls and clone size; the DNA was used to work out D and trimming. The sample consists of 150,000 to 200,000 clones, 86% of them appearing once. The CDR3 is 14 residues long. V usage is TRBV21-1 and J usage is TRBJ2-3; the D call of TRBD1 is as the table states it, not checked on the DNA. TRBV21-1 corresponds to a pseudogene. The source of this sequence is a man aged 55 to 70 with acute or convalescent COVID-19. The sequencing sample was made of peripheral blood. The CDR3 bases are TGTGCCAGCAGCACAGGGGTAAGCACAGATACGCAGTATTTT. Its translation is CASSTGVSTDTQYF.